The next 21 T cell receptor beta chains were all read from a single sample in a study of shared clonotypes between healthy human individuals. The repertoire was sequenced with immunoSEQ multiplex PCR; TCRdb's copy has only in-frame clones and lacks some. The sample carries under 600,000 clones, about 96% recorded once. The sample taken for sequencing was naive CD4+ T cells sorted from blood. Subset defined: CD45RA+ positively selected. The receptors come from a woman in her twenties or thirties in good health.

The chain couples TRBV18 to TRBJ2-5; D gene uncertain. Germline lookup yields CDR1 KGHSH and CDR2 LQKENI. The CDR3 runs 14 residues. V lost 6 bases, J lost 2 bases, and 13 bases lay in between. CDR3: CASSPPGSQETQYF. DNA of the CDR3: TGTGCCAGCTCCCCCCCCGGCAGTCAAGAGACCCAGTACTTC.

The chain's CDR3 is CASSGGRGQNIQYF. DNA for the CDR3: TGTGCCAGCAGTGGGGGCAGGGGGCAGAACATTCAGTACTTC. The chain combines TRBV2 with TRBJ2-4, with 8 bases identical to TRBD1. Germline V gives CDR1 SNHLY, CDR2 FYNNEI. After removal of 4 bases from V and 7 bases from J, the junction contained 6 bases not matched to a gene. CDR3 length equals 14 residues.

V and J are TRBV9 and TRBJ1-2, with D hard to call. The CDR3 is 14 residues long. The V gene lost 3 bases and the J gene lost 5 bases, with 14 bases spanning the gap. Germline CDR1 SGDLS, CDR2 YYNGEE. The CDR3 DNA reads TGTGCCAGCAGCGCCGCTCATGGGGAATATGGCTACACCTTC. This encodes CASSAAHGEYGYTF.

The chain joins TRBV5-1 to TRBJ2-7; D gene uncertain. Germline V gives CDR1 SGHRS, CDR2 YFSETQ. V lost 0 bases and J lost 3, with 13 bases in between. The CDR3 has 15 residues. The CDR3 DNA is TGCGCCAGCAGCTTGGCTCAAGGGAAGGGCTACGAGCAGTACTTC. It translates to CASSLAQGKGYEQYF.

The genes are TRBV5-5 and TRBJ1-5; no clear D. From germline, CDR1 is SGHKS and CDR2 YYEKEE (reference sequence). CDR3 length equals 13 residues. V was trimmed by 0 bases and J by 5 bases, leaving 6 bases between them. CDR3 sequence (DNA): TGTGCCAGCAGCTTGGCTCCACATCAGCCCCAGCATTTT. This gives the protein CASSLAPHQPQHF.

The chain joins TRBV10-2 to TRBJ1-5, with a possible D match to TRBD1 (6 bases). The CDR3 loop spans 15 amino acids. Germline assignment: CDR1 WSHSY and CDR2 SAAADI. The germline V and J ends were trimmed by 6 bases and 4 bases, with 16 bases remaining between them. The CDR3 spells CASRGGRQGNQPQHF. The CDR3 DNA reads as TGCGCCAGCAGGGGGGGCCGGCAGGGTAATCAGCCCCAGCATTTT.

This clone occurred once. This sequence joins TRBV11-3 and TRBJ2-1, with a possible D match to TRBD1 (6 bases). The length of the CDR3 is 15 residues. With 5 bases removed from V and 1 base from J, the gap between germline ends came to 12 bases. From germline, CDR1 is SGHNT and CDR2 YENEEA. CDR3 amino acids: CASSLSRGSYNEQFF. CDR3 in DNA: TGTGCCAGCAGCCTATCCAGGGGTTCCTACAATGAGCAGTTCTTC.

The V and J genes are TRBV4-1 and TRBJ1-5; D uncertain. The CDR3 consists of 16 residues. The germline gives CDR1 MGHRA, CDR2 YSYEKL. V lost 5 bases and J lost 0, with 14 bases in between. The CDR3 region is CASSSEGPHSNQPQHF. CDR3 DNA: TGCGCCAGCAGCTCGGAGGGCCCCCATAGCAATCAGCCCCAGCATTTT.

The chain has TRBV10-3 and TRBJ2-5; the D gene is possibly TRBD2 (6 bases). The V end lost 7 bases, the J end lost 5 bases, and 17 bases lay between the germline ends. CDR1 is ENHRY, CDR2 SYGVKD, per germline. The CDR3 has 14 residues. Here the CDR3 reads CAIKVEGLGETQYF. CDR3 sequence (DNA): TGTGCCATCAAAGTGGAGGGTCTCGGTGAGACCCAGTACTTC.

Notes on this clone: Distinct nucleotide sequences in the sample also encode this CDR3. J is TRBJ2-7 and V is TRBV5-1, with 9 bases identical to TRBD1. The germline CDR1 and CDR2 sequences are SGHRS and YFSETQ. The CDR3 length is 16 residues. V was pared by 0 bases and J by 1 base, with 5 bases of the junction left unmatched. In DNA, the CDR3 is TGCGCCAGCAGCTTGGGGCGGGACAGGGTGTCCTACGAGCAGTACTTC. It is translated as CASSLGRDRVSYEQYF.

V and J are TRBV6-5 and TRBJ2-7; D not certain. CDR1 is MNHEY and CDR2 is SVGAGI in the germline V gene. V lost 5 bases and J 5 bases, leaving 19 bases between the germline ends. CDR3 length: 15 amino acids. The CDR3 bases are TGTGCCAGCAGTCAAACCGGCAGCCCGGGCCACGAGCAGTACTTC. As protein: CASSQTGSPGHEQYF.

The rearrangement uses TRBV18 and TRBJ1-4; D gene uncertain. Deletions cut 3 bases from V and 0 bases from J, with 11 bases between. This CDR3 spans 16 amino acids. Germline V gives CDR1 KGHSH, CDR2 LQKENI. The CDR3 spells CASSPRVAATNEKLFF. The DNA for the CDR3 is TGTGCCAGCTCACCCCGGGTGGCAGCAACTAATGAAAAACTGTTTTTT.

This chain joins TRBV7-8 and TRBJ2-2, with 9 positions matching TRBD2. The J segment lost 6 bases and the V segment lost 5 bases, leaving 16 bases of the junction unmatched. This CDR3 is 18 amino acids long. The germline V gene encodes CDR1 SGHVS and CDR2 FQNEAQ. The CDR3 region is CASSPVGGRTSAPGELFF. The CDR3 nucleotides read TGTGCCAGCAGCCCGGTGGGGGGGCGGACTAGCGCCCCCGGGGAGCTGTTTTTT.

The chain links TRBV28 to TRBJ2-5, with 10 bases that match TRBD1. The germline V gene has CDR1 MDHEN and CDR2 SYDVKM. V dropped 3 bases and J dropped 2; count of bases not matched to a gene: 3. This CDR3 spans 15 amino acids. The CDR3: CASSLTDRGQETQYF. CDR3 in DNA: TGTGCCAGCAGTTTGACGGACAGGGGGCAAGAGACCCAGTACTTC.

The chain carries TRBV28 and TRBJ1-5; TRBD1 might be the D (5 bases). The CDR3 consists of 13 residues. Trimming shortened V by 11 bases and J by 0 bases, and 11 bases separated the two germline ends. The germline CDR1 and CDR2 sequences are MDHEN and SYDVKM. In DNA, the CDR3 is TGTGCCGGGGGGGGTGGTAGCAATCAGCCCCAGCATTTT. It specifies CAGGGGSNQPQHF.

This chain links TRBV4-1 with TRBJ2-3; no clear D gene. Deletions cut 0 bases from V and 2 bases from J, with 9 bases between. This CDR3 contains 15 residues. Germline lookup yields CDR1 MGHRA and CDR2 YSYEKL. As DNA, the CDR3 is TGCGCCAGCAGCCAAGATATCGGCCTCACAGATACGCAGTATTTT. Translated: CASSQDIGLTDTQYF.

This clone was detected only once. J is TRBJ2-5 and V is TRBV4-1; TRBD2 matches 10 bases. With 0 bases clipped from V and 5 bases from J, the junction kept 6 bases outside the gene matches. Germline CDR1 is MGHRA and CDR2 is YSYEKL. This CDR3 is 16 amino acids long. The CDR3 sequence: CASSQESGRAGETQYF. The CDR3 DNA sequence: TGCGCCAGCAGCCAAGAAAGCGGGAGGGCCGGGGAGACCCAGTACTTC.

The CDR3 DNA sequence: TGTGCCAGCAGTCCCGGGACTAGCTCTCATGAGCAGTTCTTC. It translates to CASSPGTSSHEQFF. This chain connects TRBV6-5 to TRBJ2-1, with 9 bases that match TRBD2. The V gene end was trimmed by 5 bases and the J gene end by 8 bases; junction bases not matched to a gene: 7. This CDR3 is built from 14 residues. The germline V gene encodes CDR1 MNHEY and CDR2 SVGAGI.

The chain has TRBV15 and TRBJ2-3, with TRBD1 as a possible D gene (6 bases). The V gene's germline CDR1 is LNHNV and CDR2 YYDKDF (reference sequence). The CDR3 sequence is 17 residues long. V was trimmed by 3 bases and J by 2 bases, leaving 18 bases between them. The CDR3 bases are TGTGCCACCAGCAGGTTCCAGGGGTCAGGATCCACAGATACGCAGTATTTT. Translation: CATSRFQGSGSTDTQYF.

CDR3 DNA: TGCGCCAGCAGCTTGGGCCCGGTGCCACGGGGGTCCTACGAGCAGTACTTC. Its protein product is CASSLGPVPRGSYEQYF. The chain links TRBV5-1 to TRBJ2-7, with a weak D call TRBD2 (6 bases). The CDR3 covers 17 residues. V was pared by 0 bases and J by 1 base, with 17 bases between. The germline V gene encodes CDR1 SGHRS and CDR2 YFSETQ.

In the case of this clone: This same CDR3 is encoded by further DNA sequences in the sample. The chain carries TRBV19 and TRBJ2-7, with D possibly matching TRBD1 (6 bases). V was clipped by 3 bases and J by 0 bases, with 12 bases between them. This CDR3 is 15 amino acids long. CDR1 LNHDA and CDR2 SQIVND come from the germline V gene (reference sequence). The CDR3: CASSIGQGSSYEQYF. CDR3 DNA sequence: TGTGCCAGTAGTATTGGGCAGGGGAGCTCCTACGAGCAGTACTTC.